Following are 6 T cell receptor beta chains from one sample sequenced in a study of vaccination and CD4 T cells after COVID-19. Treatment indicated: approximately nine-day PBMC culture with coronavirus spike peptide pools or control peptides (ViraFEST assay). The Oncomine TCR Beta short-read assay was applied to DNA of cultured CD4+ T cells. MiXCR, run by TCRdb on the PCR reads, gives a single entry per CDR3 protein. Of about 20,000 distinct CDR3 sequences in the sample, roughly two fifths are singletons; the top ten hold roughly a quarter. These receptors have no identified antigens. This sample comprised CD4+ T cells from blood, cultured in vitro, obtained before SARS-CoV-2 vaccination. The receptors here all came from a human donor who received a COVID-19 vaccine.

The rearrangement uses TRBV9 and TRBJ2-1; TRBD2 matches 13 bases. Looked up from germline, CDR1 is SGDLS and CDR2 is YYNGEE. V was clipped by 4 bases and J by 9 bases; unmatched bases: 10. This CDR3 is built from 16 residues. The CDR3 here is CASSFRLAGGPSEQFF. CDR3 coding DNA: TGTGCCAGCAGCTTCCGACTAGCGGGGGGCCCCAGTGAGCAGTTCTTC. Full variable domain (remainder filled in from reference TRBV9 and TRBJ2-1): DSGVTQTPKHLITATGQRVTLRCSPRSGDLSVYWYQQSLDQGLQFLIQYYNGEERAKGNILERFSAQQFPDLHSELNLSSLELGDSALYFCASSFRLAGGPSEQFFGPGTRLTVL.

The chain carries TRBV7-2 and TRBJ2-5, with D tentatively TRBD1 (5 bases). Germline CDR1 is SGHTA and CDR2 is FQGNSA. V was clipped by 5 bases and J by 5 bases, with 15 bases between them. CDR3 size: 14 residues. In nucleotides, the CDR3 is TGTGCCAGCAGCCCCCGGGCAGGGCGGGAGACCCAGTACTTC. Protein sequence: CASSPRAGRETQYF.

The V and J genes are TRBV20-1 and TRBJ2-3; tentative D call: TRBD2 (6 bases). The V gene lost 4 bases and the J gene lost 5 bases, with 16 bases spanning the gap. The CDR3 has 14 amino acids. From germline, CDR1 is DFQATT and CDR2 SNEGSKA (reference sequence). Here the CDR3 reads CSATVPGEVDTQYF. CDR3 bases: TGCAGTGCTACAGTACCGGGGGAAGTAGATACGCAGTATTTT.

This chain uses TRBV12-3 or TRBV12-4 with TRBJ2-7; TRBD2 agrees at 10 bases. Germline trimming cut 5 bases from V and 1 base from J; bases unmatched to any gene: 2. The CDR3 length is 14 residues. This chain's CDR3 is CASSPTSGSYEQYF. CDR3 nucleotides: TGTGCCAGCAGTCCGACTAGCGGGTCCTACGAGCAGTACTTC.

The chain carries TRBV7-8 and TRBJ1-3; a weak D match, TRBD1 (6 bases). Trimming cost V 7 bases and J 4 bases, with 29 bases left between them. The CDR3 is 19 amino acids. Germline lookup yields CDR1 SGHVS and CDR2 FQNEAQ. Here the CDR3 reads CASIAYLGLPGARGNTIYF. Written as DNA, the CDR3 is TGTGCCAGCATCGCTTATCTGGGGCTACCAGGGGCGCGGGGAAACACCATATATTTT. Looking up the rest from reference TRBV7-8 and TRBJ1-3 gives the full variable domain: GAGVSQSPRYKVAKRGQDVALRCDPISGHVSLFWYQQALGQGPEFLTYFQNEAQLDKSGLPSDRFFAERPEGSVSTLKIQRTQQEDSAVYLCASIAYLGLPGARGNTIYFGEGSWLTVV.

This clonotype has just a few counts. This chain uses TRBV21-1 with TRBJ1-4; the D segment call TRBD1 is taken from the table without a DNA check. TRBV21-1 is reported as a pseudogene. CDR3 size: 14 residues. The CDR3 DNA reads TGTGCCAGCTATCAGGGGAGCCCTAATGAAAAACTGTTTTTT. It is translated as CASYQGSPNEKLFF.